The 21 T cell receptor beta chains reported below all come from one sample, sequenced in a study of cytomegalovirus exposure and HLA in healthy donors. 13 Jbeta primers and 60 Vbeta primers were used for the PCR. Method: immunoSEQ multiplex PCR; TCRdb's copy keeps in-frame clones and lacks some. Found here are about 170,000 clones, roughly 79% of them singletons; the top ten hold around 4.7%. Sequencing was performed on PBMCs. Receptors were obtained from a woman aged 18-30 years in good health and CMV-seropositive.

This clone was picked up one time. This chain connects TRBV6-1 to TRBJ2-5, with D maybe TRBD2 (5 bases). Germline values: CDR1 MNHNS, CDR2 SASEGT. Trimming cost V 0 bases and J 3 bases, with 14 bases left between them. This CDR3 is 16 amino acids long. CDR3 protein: CASSEALYAGEETQYF. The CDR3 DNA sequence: TGTGCCAGCAGTGAAGCTCTTTACGCGGGCGAAGAGACCCAGTACTTC.

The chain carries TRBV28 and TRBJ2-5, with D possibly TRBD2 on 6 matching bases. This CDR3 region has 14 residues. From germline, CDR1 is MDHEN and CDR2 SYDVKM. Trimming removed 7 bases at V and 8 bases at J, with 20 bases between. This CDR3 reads CASTLLEGSGTQYF. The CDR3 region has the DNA TGTGCCAGCACCCTACTCGAGGGTAGCGGTACCCAGTACTTC.

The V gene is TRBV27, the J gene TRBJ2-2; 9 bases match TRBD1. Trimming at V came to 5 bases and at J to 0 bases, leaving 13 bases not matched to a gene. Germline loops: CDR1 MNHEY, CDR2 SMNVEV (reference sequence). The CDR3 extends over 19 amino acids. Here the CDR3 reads CASSLRWDRVIANTGELFF. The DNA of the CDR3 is TGTGCCAGCAGTCTTAGGTGGGACAGGGTGATTGCGAACACCGGGGAGCTGTTTTTT.

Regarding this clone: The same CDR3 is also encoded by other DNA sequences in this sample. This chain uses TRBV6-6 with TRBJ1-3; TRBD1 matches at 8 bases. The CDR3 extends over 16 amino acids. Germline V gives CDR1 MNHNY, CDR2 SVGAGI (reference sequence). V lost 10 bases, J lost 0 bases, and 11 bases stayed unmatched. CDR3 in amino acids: CATRTGPTSSGNTIYF. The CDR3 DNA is TGTGCCACCCGGACAGGGCCGACCAGCTCTGGAAACACCATATATTTT.

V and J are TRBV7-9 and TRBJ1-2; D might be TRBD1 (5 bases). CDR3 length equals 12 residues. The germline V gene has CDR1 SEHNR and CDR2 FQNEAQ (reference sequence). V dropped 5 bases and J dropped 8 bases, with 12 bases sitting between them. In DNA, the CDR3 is TGTGCCAGCAGCCCTCAGGGTTGGGGCTACACCTTC. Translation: CASSPQGWGYTF.

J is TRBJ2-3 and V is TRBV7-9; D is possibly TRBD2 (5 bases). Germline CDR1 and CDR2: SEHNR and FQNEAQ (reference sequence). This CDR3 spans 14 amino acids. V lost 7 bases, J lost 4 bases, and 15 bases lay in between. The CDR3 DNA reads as TGTGCCAGCACCCTCGCCGGGGTCGCAGATACGCAGTATTTT. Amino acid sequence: CASTLAGVADTQYF.

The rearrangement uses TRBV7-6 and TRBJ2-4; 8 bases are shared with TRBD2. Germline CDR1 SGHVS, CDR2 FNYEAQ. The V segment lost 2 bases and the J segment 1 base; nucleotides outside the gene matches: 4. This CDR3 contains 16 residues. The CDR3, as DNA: TGTGCCAGCAGCTTAAGCGGGGGAGGGGCCAAAAACATTCAGTACTTC. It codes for CASSLSGGGAKNIQYF.

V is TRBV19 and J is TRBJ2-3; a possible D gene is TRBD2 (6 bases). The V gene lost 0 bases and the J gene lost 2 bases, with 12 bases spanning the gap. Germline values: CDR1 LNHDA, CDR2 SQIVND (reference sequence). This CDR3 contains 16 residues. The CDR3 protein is CASSIDASEVTDTQYF. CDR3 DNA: TGTGCCAGTAGTATAGACGCTAGCGAGGTCACAGATACGCAGTATTTT. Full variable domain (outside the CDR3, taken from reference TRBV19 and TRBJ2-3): DGGITQSPKYLFRKEGQNVTLSCEQNLNHDAMYWYRQDPGQGLRLIYYSQIVNDFQKGDIAEGYSVSREKKESFPLTVTSAQKNPTAFYLCASSIDASEVTDTQYFGPGTRLTVL.

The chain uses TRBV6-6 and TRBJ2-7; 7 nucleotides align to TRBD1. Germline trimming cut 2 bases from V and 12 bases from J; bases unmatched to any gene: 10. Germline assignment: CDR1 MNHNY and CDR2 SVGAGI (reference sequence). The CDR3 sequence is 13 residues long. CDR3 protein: CASSYGEDRVAYF. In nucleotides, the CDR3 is TGTGCCAGCAGTTACGGGGAAGACAGGGTGGCGTACTTC.

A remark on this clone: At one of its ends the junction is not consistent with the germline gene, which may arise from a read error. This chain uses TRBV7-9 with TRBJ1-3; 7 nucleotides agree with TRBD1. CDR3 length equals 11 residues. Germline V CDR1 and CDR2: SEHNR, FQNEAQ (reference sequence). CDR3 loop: CASGERQGWHF. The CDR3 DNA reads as TGTGCCAGCGGGGAGAGACAGGGCTGGCATTTT.

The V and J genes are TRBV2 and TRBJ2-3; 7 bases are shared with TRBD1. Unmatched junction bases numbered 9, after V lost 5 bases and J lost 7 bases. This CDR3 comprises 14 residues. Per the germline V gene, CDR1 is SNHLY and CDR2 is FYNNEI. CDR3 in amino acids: CASSFGQDGNTQYF. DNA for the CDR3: TGTGCCAGCAGTTTTGGACAGGATGGAAATACGCAGTATTTT.

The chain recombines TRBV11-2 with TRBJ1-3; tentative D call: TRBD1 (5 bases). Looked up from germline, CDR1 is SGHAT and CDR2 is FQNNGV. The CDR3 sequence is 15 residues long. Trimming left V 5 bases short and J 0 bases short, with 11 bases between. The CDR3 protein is CASSPRVSSGNTIYF. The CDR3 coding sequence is TGTGCCAGCAGCCCCAGGGTCTCCTCTGGAAACACCATATATTTT.

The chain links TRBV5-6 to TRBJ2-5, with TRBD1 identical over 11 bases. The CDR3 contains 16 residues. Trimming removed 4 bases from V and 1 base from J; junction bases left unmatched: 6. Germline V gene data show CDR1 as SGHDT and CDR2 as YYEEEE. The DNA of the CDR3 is TGTGCCAGCAGCAGGACAGGGGGCTTCGGCCAAGAGACCCAGTACTTC. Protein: CASSRTGGFGQETQYF.

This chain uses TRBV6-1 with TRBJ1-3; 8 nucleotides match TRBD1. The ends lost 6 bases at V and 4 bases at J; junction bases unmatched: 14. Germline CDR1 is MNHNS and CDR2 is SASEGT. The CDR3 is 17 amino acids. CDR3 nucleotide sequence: TGTGCCAGCAGAGAAACTTACAGGGGGGGCCTCGGAAACACCATATATTTT. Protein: CASRETYRGGLGNTIYF.

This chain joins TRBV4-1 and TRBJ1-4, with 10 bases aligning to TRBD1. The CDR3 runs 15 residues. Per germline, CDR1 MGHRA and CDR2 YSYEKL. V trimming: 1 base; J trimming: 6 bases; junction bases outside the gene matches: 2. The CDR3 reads CASSQVGQGDEKLFF. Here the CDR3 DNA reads TGCGCCAGCAGCCAAGTCGGACAGGGGGATGAAAAACTGTTTTTT.

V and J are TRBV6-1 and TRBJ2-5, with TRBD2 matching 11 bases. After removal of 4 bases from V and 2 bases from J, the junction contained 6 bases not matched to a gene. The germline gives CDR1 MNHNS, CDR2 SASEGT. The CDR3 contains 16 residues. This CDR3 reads CASSAQTSGAQETQYF. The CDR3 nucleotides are TGTGCCAGCAGTGCCCAGACTAGCGGGGCGCAAGAGACCCAGTACTTC.

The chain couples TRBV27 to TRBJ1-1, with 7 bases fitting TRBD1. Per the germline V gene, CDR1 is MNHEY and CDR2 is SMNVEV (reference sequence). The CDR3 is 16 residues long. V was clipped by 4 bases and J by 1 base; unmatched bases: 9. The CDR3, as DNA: TGTGCCAGCAGTTGGTTCCCCGGGACAGCGAACACTGAAGCTTTCTTT. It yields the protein CASSWFPGTANTEAFF.

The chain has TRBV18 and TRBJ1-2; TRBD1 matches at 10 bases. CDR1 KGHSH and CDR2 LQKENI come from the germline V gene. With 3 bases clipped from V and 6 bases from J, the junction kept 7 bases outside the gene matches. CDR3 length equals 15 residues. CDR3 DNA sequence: TGTGCCAGCTCACCCGGACAGGGGGGATCCAATGGCTACACCTTC. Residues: CASSPGQGGSNGYTF.

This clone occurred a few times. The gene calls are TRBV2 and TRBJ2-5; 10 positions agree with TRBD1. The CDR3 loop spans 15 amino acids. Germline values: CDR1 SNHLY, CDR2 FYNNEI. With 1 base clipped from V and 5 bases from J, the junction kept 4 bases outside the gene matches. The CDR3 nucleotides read TGTGCCAGCAGTGAAGTGAGACAGGGGGCGGAGACCCAGTACTTC. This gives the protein CASSEVRQGAETQYF.

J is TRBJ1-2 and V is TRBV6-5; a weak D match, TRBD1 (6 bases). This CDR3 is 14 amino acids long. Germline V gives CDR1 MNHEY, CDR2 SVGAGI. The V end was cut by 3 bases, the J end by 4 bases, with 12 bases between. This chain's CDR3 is CASSYLGGPYGYTF. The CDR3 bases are TGTGCCAGCAGTTATCTCGGGGGGCCCTATGGCTACACCTTC.

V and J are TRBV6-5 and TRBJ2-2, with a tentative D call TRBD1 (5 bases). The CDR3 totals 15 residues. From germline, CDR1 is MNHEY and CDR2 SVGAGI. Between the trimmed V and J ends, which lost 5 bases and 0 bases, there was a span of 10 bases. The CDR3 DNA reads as TGTGCCAGCAGTCGACAGATCGCGAACACCGGGGAGCTGTTTTTT. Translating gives CASSRQIANTGELFF.